These 21 T cell receptor beta chains came from one sample sequenced in a study of cytomegalovirus exposure and HLA in healthy donors. PCR primers comprised 60 Vbeta and 13 Jbeta primers. Generated by immunoSEQ multiplex PCR, the TCRdb table keeps only in-frame clones and is missing some. The table has roughly 140,000 clones, roughly 80% seen once. The specimen was PBMCs. Receptors were obtained from a female donor in good health and CMV-seronegative.

The chain couples TRBV6-5 to TRBJ2-2; 11 bases are shared with TRBD2. The germline gives CDR1 MNHEY, CDR2 SVGAGI. The V gene end was trimmed by 4 bases and the J gene end by 6 bases; junction bases not matched to a gene: 4. This CDR3 contains 15 residues. CDR3 amino acids: CASSSVAGGAGELFF. CDR3 nucleotide sequence: TGTGCCAGCAGTTCTGTAGCGGGAGGGGCCGGGGAGCTGTTTTTT.

The CDR3 loop is CASSGDSHTNQPQHF. The CDR3 DNA sequence: TGTGCCAGCAGTGGGGACAGCCACACCAATCAGCCCCAGCATTTT. The V gene is TRBV6-1, the J gene TRBJ1-5, with 7 bases that match TRBD1. V shed 4 bases and J 3 bases; nucleotides not matched to a gene: 6. The germline V gene encodes CDR1 MNHNS and CDR2 SASEGT. This CDR3 is built from 15 residues.

The genes are TRBV10-3 and TRBJ1-1; D perhaps matches TRBD1 (5 bases). Germline CDR1 is ENHRY and CDR2 is SYGVKD. The CDR3 has 14 amino acids. Trimming took off 6 bases at V and 3 bases at J, with 14 bases between the two ends. The CDR3 DNA reads as TGTGCCATCAGAAGCCAGGGCTCGGACACTGAAGCTTTCTTT. The encoded protein is CAIRSQGSDTEAFF.

The chain joins TRBV28 to TRBJ1-2; D unclear. With 5 bases removed from V and 7 bases from J, the gap between germline ends came to 11 bases. CDR3 length equals 12 residues. The germline gives CDR1 MDHEN, CDR2 SYDVKM. CDR3 loop: CASSPIPSGYTF. As DNA, the CDR3 is TGTGCCAGCAGTCCTATTCCTAGTGGCTACACCTTC.

The rearrangement uses TRBV7-6 and TRBJ1-2; TRBD1 matches 12 bases. This CDR3 comprises 15 residues. V shed 5 bases, J shed 5 bases, and the junction held 6 bases outside the gene matches. Germline V gives CDR1 SGHVS, CDR2 FNYEAQ. CDR3 bases: TGTGCCAGCAGCACTCCGGGACAGGGGGCATATGGCTACACCTTC. Translated: CASSTPGQGAYGYTF.

The genes are TRBV28 and TRBJ2-7; 7 bases map to TRBD1. With V trimmed by 3 bases and J by 4 bases, 6 bases remained unmatched. Looked up from germline, CDR1 is MDHEN and CDR2 is SYDVKM. This CDR3 has 14 residues. CDR3: CASSFAAGGYEQYF. CDR3 DNA sequence: TGTGCCAGCAGTTTTGCGGCAGGGGGATACGAGCAGTACTTC.

V and J are TRBV4-1 and TRBJ2-1, with 10 bases that match TRBD2. Germline CDR1 MGHRA, CDR2 YSYEKL. The trim removed 1 base at V and 3 bases at J, leaving 0 bases unmatched. This CDR3 has 15 amino acids. In DNA, the CDR3 is TGCGCCAGCAGCCAAGGGACTAGCGGCTACAATGAGCAGTTCTTC. Translation: CASSQGTSGYNEQFF.

On this clone: Compared with germline, one end of the junction differs, possibly owing to a read error. The chain joins TRBV7-9 to TRBJ1-3, with D uncertain. This CDR3 has 12 residues. Per germline, CDR1 SEHNR and CDR2 FQNEAQ (reference sequence). Here the CDR3 reads CSSSPSISTIYF. The DNA for the CDR3 is TGTTCCAGCAGCCCGTCGATTAGCACCATATATTTT.

The chain is built from TRBV13 and TRBJ2-2; D remains unclear. Germline V gene sequence: CDR1 PRHDT, CDR2 FYEKMQ (reference sequence). V lost 4 bases and J 1 base, leaving 16 bases between the germline ends. The CDR3 contains 17 residues. CDR3 nucleotides: TGTGCCAGCAGCTCAAAACGGTCCCTCGGGAACACCGGGGAGCTGTTTTTT. Translating gives CASSSKRSLGNTGELFF.

The chain joins TRBV21-1 to TRBJ1-2; TRBD1 was called by the table and not checked on the DNA. TRBV21-1 is a recognized pseudogene. There are 13 residues in the CDR3. CDR3: CASSTTGRYGYTF. DNA for the CDR3: TGTGCCAGCAGCACTACAGGGCGCTATGGCTACACCTTC.

This sequence joins TRBV30 and TRBJ1-4; D is unresolved. Trimming pared 3 bases from V and 12 bases from J, leaving 11 bases between. The germline CDR1 and CDR2 sequences are GTSNPN and SVGIG (reference sequence). This CDR3 spans 11 amino acids. As DNA, the CDR3 is TGTGCCTGGAGCGAAGGAGGGCAACTGTTTTTT. Translation gives CAWSEGGQLFF.

This chain uses TRBV19 with TRBJ1-2; TRBD1 agrees at 10 bases. V was clipped by 5 bases and J by 6 bases; unmatched bases: 3. CDR3 size: 13 residues. CDR1 and CDR2 from the germline V gene are LNHDA and SQIVND (reference sequence). Written as DNA, the CDR3 is TGTGCCAGTAGTCCCGGGACAGGGGATGGCTACACCTTC. Translating gives CASSPGTGDGYTF.

CDR3 region: CASSVGGNQPQHF. The CDR3 DNA is TGTGCCAGCAGCGTAGGGGGTAATCAGCCCCAGCATTTT. The rearrangement links TRBV28 to TRBJ1-5, with D possibly TRBD1 on 6 matching bases. The CDR3 is 13 amino acids. V lost 6 bases and J lost 4, with 10 bases in between. Germline CDR1 and CDR2: MDHEN and SYDVKM.

The rearrangement links TRBV25-1 to TRBJ2-7; 10 nucleotides line up with TRBD2. There are 18 residues in the CDR3. Trimming at V came to 5 bases and at J to 3 bases, leaving 16 bases not matched to a gene. Germline CDR1 and CDR2: MGHDK and SYGVNS. DNA of the CDR3: TGTGCCAGCAGTCTAGGGACTAGCGCCTTACCCCGACTCTACGAGCAGTACTTC. Its protein is CASSLGTSALPRLYEQYF.

This rearrangement joins TRBV7-2 to TRBJ2-1, with D possibly matching TRBD1 (5 bases). Germline V gene data show CDR1 as SGHTA and CDR2 as FQGNSA. CDR3 length: 15 amino acids. V was clipped by 1 base and J by 1 base, with 8 bases between them. This CDR3 reads CASSLGQGSYNEQFF. The CDR3 coding sequence is TGTGCCAGCAGCTTAGGGCAGGGATCCTACAATGAGCAGTTCTTC. Based on the CDR3 plus reference TRBV7-2 and TRBJ2-1, the full variable domain is GAGVSQSPSNKVTEKGKDVELRCDPISGHTALYWYRQSLGQGLEFLIYFQGNSAPDKSGLPSDRFSAERTGGSVSTLTIQRTQQEDSAVYLCASSLGQGSYNEQFFGPGTRLTVL.

The chain has TRBV6-1 and TRBJ1-5, with a possible D match to TRBD1 (5 bases). The CDR3 is made up of 14 amino acids. V lost 8 bases and J lost 2, with 13 bases in between. Germline loops: CDR1 MNHNS, CDR2 SASEGT. CDR3 coding DNA: TGTGCCAGCGCCAGGGAATTTGGCAATCAGCCCCAGCATTTT. Its protein is CASAREFGNQPQHF.

The CDR3 loop reads CASSEAPGLVTDTQYF. CDR3 DNA: TGTGCCAGCAGTGAAGCGCCTGGACTAGTAACAGATACGCAGTATTTT. This chain joins TRBV6-1 and TRBJ2-3, with 7 bases that match TRBD2. This CDR3 has 16 amino acids. Germline V gene data show CDR1 as MNHNS and CDR2 as SASEGT. The V and J ends lost 0 bases and 3 bases, in that order; junction bases with no gene match: 6.

The chain couples TRBV5-1 to TRBJ1-4; 7 positions match TRBD1. The junction had 16 bases not matched to a gene; V was cut back by 4 bases and J by 4 bases. The CDR3 has 18 residues. Germline V gene data show CDR1 as SGHRS and CDR2 as YFSETQ. The CDR3 is CASSTTIGSGTVNEKLFF. The CDR3 nucleotides read TGCGCCAGCAGCACCACTATAGGATCCGGGACAGTTAATGAAAAACTGTTTTTT.

This clone showed up just a few times. This sequence joins TRBV6-5 and TRBJ1-1; D ambiguous. Germline CDR1 and CDR2: MNHEY and SVGAGI. There are 15 residues in the CDR3. Trimming took 0 bases from V and 0 from J, leaving 8 bases between them. This CDR3 is CASSYSWRLNTEAFF. The CDR3 DNA follows: TGTGCCAGCAGTTACTCGTGGCGGCTGAACACTGAAGCTTTCTTT.

J is TRBJ1-4 and V is TRBV5-1; tentative D call: TRBD1 (6 bases). Germline assignment: CDR1 SGHRS and CDR2 YFSETQ. CDR3 length: 16 amino acids. V was pared by 7 bases and J by 8 bases, with 24 bases between. CDR3 bases: TGCGCCAGCCGCGTTGGGGGCGCCCCCTTGGGAGAAAAACTGTTTTTT. It is translated as CASRVGGAPLGEKLFF.

The rearrangement links TRBV28 to TRBJ1-2, with D unresolved. Per germline, CDR1 MDHEN and CDR2 SYDVKM. Between the trimmed V and J ends, which lost 7 bases and 4 bases, there was a span of 16 bases. This CDR3 contains 14 residues. This chain's CDR3 is CASTPPGFVYGYTF. The CDR3 nucleotides read TGTGCCAGCACCCCCCCAGGTTTTGTCTATGGCTACACCTTC.